Listed below are T cell receptor beta chains from one sample, sequenced in a study of blood T cells in healthy people across ages. TCRdb ran MiXCR on the 5' RACE reads and lists one entry per CDR3 protein. In the table there are 700,000 to 850,000 distinct CDR3 sequences, 36% of which are singletons. The sample was blood. Receptors originate from a man aged 18 to 29 in good health. Both conserved end residues are part of each CDR3. The D gene is left open where the match is weak.

d_gene: -; v_gene: TRBV6-2/TRBV6-3; j_gene: TRBJ1-2; CDR3aa: CASSYAELRYYGYTF
d_gene: -; v_gene: TRBV7-9; j_gene: TRBJ2-5; CDR3aa: CASSTTKDDQETQYF
d_gene: -; v_gene: TRBV7-2; j_gene: TRBJ1-1; CDR3aa: CASSLVVGLNEAFF
d_gene: TRBD2; v_gene: TRBV29-1; j_gene: TRBJ2-1; CDR3aa: CSVYSGGAYNEQFF
d_gene: -; v_gene: TRBV20-1; j_gene: TRBJ2-5; CDR3aa: CSALQETQYF
d_gene: -; v_gene: TRBV4-3; j_gene: TRBJ2-3; CDR3aa: CASSQDYRSTDTQYF
d_gene: -; v_gene: TRBV29-1; j_gene: TRBJ1-3; CDR3aa: CSVDAGAGNTIYF
d_gene: -; v_gene: TRBV12-3/TRBV12-4; j_gene: TRBJ1-2; CDR3aa: CASSFGHREDGYTF
d_gene: -; v_gene: TRBV20-1; j_gene: TRBJ1-2; CDR3aa: CSAPSPGANYGYTF
d_gene: TRBD1; v_gene: TRBV5-1; j_gene: TRBJ1-1; CDR3aa: CASSFGGQGTEAFF
d_gene: TRBD1; v_gene: TRBV10-3; j_gene: TRBJ1-2; CDR3aa: CAITPGQDYGYTF
d_gene: -; v_gene: TRBV9; j_gene: TRBJ1-1; CDR3aa: CASSTGSGTEAFF
d_gene: -; v_gene: TRBV5-6; j_gene: TRBJ1-5; CDR3aa: CASSSTGGTNQPQHF
d_gene: TRBD1; v_gene: TRBV9; j_gene: TRBJ2-1; CDR3aa: CASSVNRDRVTNEQFF
d_gene: -; v_gene: TRBV29-1; j_gene: TRBJ2-7; CDR3aa: CSVESPSSYEQYF
d_gene: -; v_gene: TRBV12-3/TRBV12-4; j_gene: TRBJ2-2; CDR3aa: CASSLGGRGIHTGELFF
d_gene: TRBD1; v_gene: TRBV9; j_gene: TRBJ1-1; CDR3aa: CASSPTGGSGTEAFF
d_gene: -; v_gene: TRBV15; j_gene: TRBJ1-2; CDR3aa: CATSPPRGNYGYTF
d_gene: TRBD2; v_gene: TRBV29-1; j_gene: -; CDR3aa: CSVNGGVLKETQYF
d_gene: -; v_gene: TRBV7-3; j_gene: TRBJ1-2; CDR3aa: CASSLYSGGNGYTF
d_gene: TRBD2; v_gene: TRBV5-1; j_gene: TRBJ2-3; CDR3aa: CASSAGLVLGTSTDTQYF
d_gene: -; v_gene: TRBV29-1; j_gene: TRBJ2-3; CDR3aa: CSVERGGPDTQYF
d_gene: -; v_gene: TRBV27; j_gene: TRBJ2-1; CDR3aa: CTSGAGFKYNEQFF
d_gene: -; v_gene: TRBV23-1; j_gene: TRBJ2-2; CDR3aa: CASSETGPHGELFF
d_gene: -; v_gene: TRBV20-1; j_gene: TRBJ2-5; CDR3aa: CSARDGGHQETQYF
d_gene: TRBD1; v_gene: TRBV3-1; j_gene: TRBJ1-1; CDR3aa: CASSLRDRGNTEAFF
d_gene: -; v_gene: TRBV19; j_gene: TRBJ2-5; CDR3aa: CASSIGWNNEQYF
d_gene: TRBD1; v_gene: TRBV6-5; j_gene: TRBJ2-3; CDR3aa: CASKRGRTDTQYF
d_gene: -; v_gene: TRBV7-2; j_gene: TRBJ2-3; CDR3aa: CASSYSGAVDTQYF
d_gene: -; v_gene: TRBV6-6; j_gene: TRBJ1-6; CDR3aa: CATYGRTNSPLHF
d_gene: TRBD1; v_gene: TRBV7-9; j_gene: TRBJ1-5; CDR3aa: CASSLLPGQGTSQPQHF
d_gene: -; v_gene: TRBV29-1; j_gene: TRBJ2-3; CDR3aa: CSVRMIYADTQYF
d_gene: TRBD1; v_gene: TRBV7-2; j_gene: TRBJ2-5; CDR3aa: CASALFFRDRQETQYF
d_gene: TRBD2; v_gene: TRBV7-9; j_gene: TRBJ2-3; CDR3aa: CASSLGSGGPIDTQYF
d_gene: -; v_gene: TRBV7-2; j_gene: TRBJ2-5; CDR3aa: CASSGLQGETQYF
d_gene: -; v_gene: TRBV20-1; j_gene: TRBJ1-5; CDR3aa: CSATRGRSNQPQHF
d_gene: TRBD2; v_gene: TRBV6-1; j_gene: TRBJ2-1; CDR3aa: CASRGLAVGISSYNEQFF
d_gene: TRBD1; v_gene: TRBV5-1; j_gene: TRBJ1-2; CDR3aa: CASSPGGQGLWNYGYTF
d_gene: -; v_gene: TRBV12-3/TRBV12-4; j_gene: TRBJ1-6; CDR3aa: CASSFRRAGLNSPLHF